Below, one TCR beta chain is given with its context. Source study methods: Cell counts per sample came from amplifying reference gene primers. The table came from immunoSEQ multiplex PCR; TCRdb's copy has only in-frame clones and leaves some out. D and trimming were read from the DNA, whereas the V and J calls and clone size are those reported in that table. Of about 160,000 clones listed, almost 85% are singletons. The sample comes from a study of blood T cell repertoires in COVID-19. Study-level background: Collection of acute and convalescent COVID-19 samples took place in the United States, Italy and Spain. T cells, B-cell-depleted T cells, or PBMCs supplied cDNA or gDNA.

The germline V gene encodes CDR1 SGHNT and CDR2 YENEEA. The CDR3 runs to 15 residues. V lost 5 bases, J lost 2 bases, and 5 bases stayed unmatched. The receptor's source is a man in his forties who had recovered from COVID-19. The chain couples TRBV11-3 to TRBJ2-3, with TRBD1 identical over 9 bases. Sequencing input: peripheral blood. This chain's CDR3 is CASSLQGASTDTQYF. CDR3 nucleotide sequence: TGTGCCAGCAGCCTACAGGGGGCATCCACAGATACGCAGTATTTT. Looking up the rest from reference TRBV11-3 and TRBJ2-3 gives the full variable domain: EAGVVQSPRYKIIEKKQPVAFWCNPISGHNTLYWYLQNLGQGPELLIRYENEEAVDDSQLPKDRFSAERLKGVDSTLKIQPAELGDSAVYLCASSLQGASTDTQYFGPGTRLTVL.